The 17 T cell receptor beta chains below come from one sample, sequenced in a study of cytomegalovirus exposure and HLA in healthy donors (dated by TCRdb to about 2017). To prepare the library, the immunoSEQ multiplex PCR assay was applied. For the multiplex PCR, a mixture combining 60 forward primers for TCR Vbeta segments and 13 reverse primers for TCR Jbeta segments was used. The table was pulled from immuneACCESS by TCRdb, which kept in-frame rearrangements only. Such tables lose some clones; where checked, under half of the loss comes from unresolved V genes, and the rest has no known cause. This sample is represented by roughly 250,000 clones; about 66% of them were singletons. Approximately 2.3% of the sample rests with the top ten. Sequencing was carried out using PBMCs. Receptor source: a female donor in good health and CMV-seronegative.

This clone came up a few times. The chain carries TRBV2 and TRBJ2-7; 7 bases match TRBD1. There are 12 residues in the CDR3. The germline CDR1 and CDR2 sequences are SNHLY and FYNNEI. Trimming took 10 bases from V and 6 from J; bases not matched to a gene: 9. Here the CDR3 reads CATWTGVGEQYF. CDR3 bases: TGTGCCACCTGGACAGGAGTCGGCGAGCAGTACTTC.

The chain carries TRBV5-6 and TRBJ1-2, with D perhaps TRBD1 (5 bases). The germline CDR1 and CDR2 sequences are SGHDT and YYEEEE. Trimming cost V 2 bases and J 7 bases, with 18 bases left between them. The CDR3 has 15 residues. The CDR3 is CASSFKPTGLTGYTF. In DNA form, the CDR3 reads TGTGCCAGCAGCTTCAAACCCACAGGCCTAACTGGCTACACCTTC.

The chain joins TRBV28 to TRBJ1-2; D uncertain. Trimming stripped 5 bases from V and 11 bases from J, with 12 bases between. The CDR3 is 11 residues long. Looked up from germline, CDR1 is MDHEN and CDR2 is SYDVKM. The CDR3 region has the DNA TGTGCCAGCAGTCTCCAGGAGGTATACACCTTC. This sequence encodes CASSLQEVYTF.

V is TRBV5-8 and J is TRBJ1-2, with no clear D. V was cut by 0 bases and J by 2 bases, with 5 bases left in between. Germline CDR1 reads SGHTS; CDR2 reads YDEGEE. This CDR3 comprises 13 residues. CDR3 amino acids: CASSLGANYGYTF. For the CDR3, the DNA is TGTGCCAGCAGCTTGGGGGCCAACTATGGCTACACCTTC.

The V and J genes are TRBV11-3 and TRBJ2-7; 9 bases are shared with TRBD1. CDR3 size: 15 residues. CDR1 is SGHNT and CDR2 is YENEEA in the germline V gene. J gave up 1 base and V 4 bases, and 5 bases lay outside the gene matches. The CDR3 coding sequence is TGTGCCAGCAGCTCCCGGGACAGGGCTTCCTACGAGCAGTACTTC. Amino acid sequence: CASSSRDRASYEQYF.

This clone occurred a few times. V usage is TRBV29-1 and J usage is TRBJ2-1; TRBD1 is a possible D gene (6 bases). The CDR3 is made up of 13 amino acids. The ends were cut back, 4 bases at V and 7 bases at J, with 14 bases in the middle. Germline-derived CDR1 and CDR2 are SQVTM and ANQGSEA. The CDR3 is CSVASGVVNEQFF. CDR3 nucleotides: TGCAGCGTTGCGTCAGGGGTAGTTAATGAGCAGTTCTTC.

This clone has a handful of counts. The chain combines TRBV9 with TRBJ2-1; 9 bases map to TRBD2. CDR1 and CDR2 (germline): SGDLS, YYNGEE. J lost 4 bases, V lost 4 bases, and 6 bases had no gene match. This CDR3 contains 15 residues. The CDR3 coding sequence is TGTGCCAGCAGCACCAGACTAGCGGCTTACAATGAGCAGTTCTTC. Protein sequence: CASSTRLAAYNEQFF.

V is TRBV10-2 and J is TRBJ1-5; 9 nucleotides agree with TRBD1. This CDR3 spans 14 amino acids. CDR1 is WSHSY and CDR2 is SAAADI in the germline V gene. After removal of 6 bases from V and 3 bases from J, the junction contained 3 bases not matched to a gene. The CDR3 spells CASRGTGNNQPQHF. CDR3 bases: TGCGCCAGCAGAGGGACAGGGAACAATCAGCCCCAGCATTTT.

J is TRBJ2-5 and V is TRBV29-1; 9 bases map to TRBD1. The J call may be incorrect, as the DNA end agrees better with TRBJ2-7. This CDR3 has 13 amino acids. The germline V gene encodes CDR1 SQVTM and CDR2 ANQGSEA. The CDR3: CSVEMDRGNEQYF. CDR3 coding DNA: TGCAGCGTTGAGATGGACAGGGGTAACGAGCAGTACTTC.

V and J are TRBV12-5 and TRBJ2-5; 9 positions match TRBD1. The CDR3 sequence is 17 residues long. Trimming took 3 bases from V and 4 from J; bases not matched to a gene: 12. Germline loops: CDR1 LGHNT, CDR2 FRNRAP. CDR3 coding DNA: TGTGCTAGTGGTTTAGGAGTCCGACAGGGGGGATTAGAGACCCAGTACTTC. Translating it yields CASGLGVRQGGLETQYF. Full variable domain (rest looked up from reference TRBV12-5 and TRBJ2-5): DARVTQTPRHKVTEMGQEVTMRCQPILGHNTVFWYRQTMMQGLELLAYFRNRAPLDDSGMPKDRFSAEMPDATLATLKIQPSEPRDSAVYFCASGLGVRQGGLETQYFGPGTRLLVL.

The chain links TRBV2 to TRBJ2-1; 12 bases are shared with TRBD2. There are 15 residues in the CDR3. Germline V CDR1 and CDR2: SNHLY, FYNNEI. Unmatched junction bases numbered 4, after V lost 5 bases and J lost 5 bases. CDR3 loop: CASSPTSGSHNEQFF. The CDR3 nucleotides read TGTGCCAGCAGTCCGACTAGCGGGAGCCACAATGAGCAGTTCTTC.

The chain carries TRBV5-1 and TRBJ2-3, with D possibly TRBD2 on 5 matching bases. With 3 bases removed from V and 3 bases from J, the gap between germline ends came to 20 bases. The V gene's germline CDR1 is SGHRS and CDR2 YFSETQ. This CDR3 region has 17 residues. The CDR3 DNA reads TGCGCCAGCAGCTCCCAGCGGCCGAGCGTCAGAACAGATACGCAGTATTTT. As protein: CASSSQRPSVRTDTQYF.

In DNA form, the CDR3 reads TGTGCCAGCAGTCCTACATTAGGGGGAACCCAGCCCCAGCATTTT. Translation: CASSPTLGGTQPQHF. The chain uses TRBV28 and TRBJ1-5; perhaps TRBD1 as D (6 bases). Germline lookup yields CDR1 MDHEN and CDR2 SYDVKM. The V end lost 5 bases, the J end lost 7 bases, and 18 bases lay between the germline ends. The CDR3 extends over 15 amino acids. The variable domain in full, completed from reference TRBV28 and TRBJ1-5, reads DVKVTQSSRYLVKRTGEKVFLECVQDMDHENMFWYRQDPGLGLRLIYFSYDVKMKEKGDIPEGYSVSREKKERFSLILESASTNQTSMYLCASSPTLGGTQPQHFGDGTRLSIL.

As regards this clone: Other DNA sequences in this specimen translate into the identical CDR3. The rearrangement links TRBV11-2 to TRBJ2-3, with 9 bases lining up with TRBD2. In germline, CDR1 is SGHAT, CDR2 FQNNGV. CDR3 length equals 15 residues. Trimming took 1 base from V and 4 from J; bases not matched to a gene: 3. Here the CDR3 reads CASSLVAGEADTQYF. The CDR3 coding sequence is TGTGCCAGCAGCTTAGTAGCGGGAGAGGCAGATACGCAGTATTTT. The variable domain in full, completed from reference TRBV11-2 and TRBJ2-3, reads EAGVAQSPRYKIIEKRQSVAFWCNPISGHATLYWYQQILGQGPKLLIQFQNNGVVDDSQLPKDRFSAERLKGVDSTLKIQPAKLEDSAVYLCASSLVAGEADTQYFGPGTRLTVL.

The sample holds a few counts of this clone. The rearrangement joins TRBV5-5 to TRBJ2-2; 8 bases are a match to TRBD1. V was clipped by 3 bases and J by 1 base; unmatched bases: 5. Per germline, CDR1 SGHKS and CDR2 YYEKEE (reference sequence). This CDR3 has 16 amino acids. CDR3 residues: CASSSGTGVNTGELFF. For the CDR3, the DNA is TGTGCCAGCAGCTCGGGGACAGGCGTGAACACCGGGGAGCTGTTTTTT. The full variable domain, rest sourced from reference TRBV5-5 and TRBJ2-2, is DAGVTQSPTHLIKTRGQQVTLRCSPISGHKSVSWYQQVLGQGPQFIFQYYEKEERGRGNFPDRFSARQFPNYSSELNVNALLLGDSALYLCASSSGTGVNTGELFFGEGSRLTVL.

V gene TRBV6-1 combines with J gene TRBJ1-4, with D maybe TRBD1 (5 bases). Germline CDR1 MNHNS, CDR2 SASEGT. V gave up 2 bases and J gave up 8 bases, with 15 bases separating them. CDR3 length: 15 amino acids. CDR3 DNA: TGTGCCAGCAGTGAATTGAGGGGAGGGAGAGAAAAACTGTTTTTT. Translated: CASSELRGGREKLFF.

The rearrangement uses TRBV5-1 and TRBJ2-2; TRBD2 matches 12 bases. This CDR3 is 18 amino acids long. Germline CDR1 and CDR2: SGHRS and YFSETQ. Germline trimming cut 1 base from V and 5 bases from J; bases unmatched to any gene: 9. In nucleotides, the CDR3 is TGCGCCAGCAGCTTGAGGGCTAGCGGGAGGGAAAAGACCGGGGAGCTGTTTTTT. This translates into CASSLRASGREKTGELFF.